The 9 T cell receptor beta chains given below trace back to one sample, sequenced in a study of T cell changes during pregnancy in multiple sclerosis. This table comes from immunoSEQ multiplex PCR, and its TCRdb copy is limited to in-frame clones, with some not included. The sample comprises 42,000 or so clones, around 93% of which are singletons, and 6.5% to 9.5% rests with the top ten. The source was CD8+ T cells from peripheral blood mononuclear cells, collected in the third trimester of pregnancy. The receptors shown here come from a female donor with multiple sclerosis, enrolled in a pregnancy study.

The chain links TRBV30 to TRBJ1-1; D is possibly TRBD1 (6 bases). V was cut by 5 bases and J by 0 bases, with 16 bases left in between. The CDR3 totals 15 residues. Germline V gene sequence: CDR1 GTSNPN, CDR2 SVGIG (reference sequence). CDR3 in amino acids: CAWAPLQGMNTEAFF. The DNA for the CDR3 is TGTGCCTGGGCCCCCTTACAGGGTATGAACACTGAAGCTTTCTTT.

A remark on this clone: Other DNA sequences in the same sample also yield this CDR3. The chain carries TRBV9 and TRBJ1-1, with D tentatively TRBD1 (5 bases). V lost 0 bases to trimming and J lost 0 bases, with 6 bases between them. The germline V gene encodes CDR1 SGDLS and CDR2 YYNGEE. CDR3 length: 14 amino acids. The CDR3 DNA is TGTGCCAGCAGCGTAGGACAGCTGAACACTGAAGCTTTCTTT. This codes for CASSVGQLNTEAFF.

The chain links TRBV7-8 to TRBJ1-2; a weak D match, TRBD1 (6 bases). Germline CDR1 SGHVS, CDR2 FQNEAQ. This CDR3 has 15 residues. Trimming stripped 4 bases from V and 8 bases from J, with 20 bases between. CDR3 coding DNA: TGTGCCAGCAGCTGGGACATCCCTAATCCCTACGGCTACACCTTC. Translated, it gives CASSWDIPNPYGYTF.

The chain has TRBV29-1 and TRBJ1-1; D is uncertain. CDR1 is SQVTM, CDR2 ANQGSEA, per germline. Trimming stripped 7 bases from V and 0 bases from J, with 9 bases between. The CDR3 consists of 12 residues. In DNA form, the CDR3 reads TGCAGCGACGACGGGATGAACACTGAAGCTTTCTTT. It translates to CSDDGMNTEAFF.

This CDR3 reads CASSQNTGSGTDTQYF. For the CDR3, the DNA is TGCGCCAGCAGCCAGAATACAGGGTCGGGCACAGATACGCAGTATTTT. The chain is built from TRBV5-1 and TRBJ2-3; TRBD1 is a possible D gene (6 bases). Germline lookup yields CDR1 SGHRS and CDR2 YFSETQ. Trimming stripped 4 bases from V and 1 base from J, with 16 bases between. This CDR3 has 16 residues.

The J gene is TRBJ1-1, the V gene TRBV6-5; 8 bases fit TRBD1. Trimming cost V 6 bases and J 4 bases; bases outside gene matches: 7. This CDR3 has 14 amino acids. Germline CDR1 is MNHEY and CDR2 is SVGAGI. The CDR3 DNA reads as TGTGCCAGCAGCCGAGGACAGGGAGGCACTGAAGCTTTCTTT. It codes for CASSRGQGGTEAFF.

V is TRBV5-5 and J is TRBJ1-2; possible D gene TRBD1, 5 bases. CDR1 and CDR2 from the germline V gene are SGHKS and YYEKEE (reference sequence). The CDR3 has 15 residues. V lost 0 bases to trimming and J lost 2 bases, with 11 bases between them. This chain's CDR3 is CASSLERGGNYGYTF. DNA of the CDR3: TGTGCCAGCAGCTTGGAGAGGGGAGGGAACTATGGCTACACCTTC. Looking up the rest from reference TRBV5-5 and TRBJ1-2 gives the full variable domain: DAGVTQSPTHLIKTRGQQVTLRCSPISGHKSVSWYQQVLGQGPQFIFQYYEKEERGRGNFPDRFSARQFPNYSSELNVNALLLGDSALYLCASSLERGGNYGYTFGSGTRLTVV.

This clone appeared once. The chain is built from TRBV11-3 and TRBJ1-4, with TRBD1 identical over 7 bases. CDR3 size: 12 residues. Per germline, CDR1 SGHNT and CDR2 YENEEA. With V trimmed by 9 bases and J by 8 bases, 6 bases remained unmatched. CDR3: CASEGAREKLFF. In DNA form, the CDR3 reads TGTGCCAGTGAGGGGGCAAGAGAAAAACTGTTTTTT.

This sequence joins TRBV28 and TRBJ2-1; 8 bases align to TRBD2. CDR3 length equals 14 residues. The V gene end was trimmed by 3 bases and the J gene end by 5 bases; junction bases not matched to a gene: 3. Germline-derived CDR1 and CDR2 are MDHEN and SYDVKM. The CDR3 region is CASSFETSDNEQFF. The CDR3 DNA reads TGTGCCAGCAGTTTCGAGACTAGCGACAATGAGCAGTTCTTC.